This T cell receptor (beta chain) originates from a study of CD8 T cells in Susac syndrome. V gave up 5 bases and J gave up 8 bases, with 16 bases separating them. This CDR3 spans 14 amino acids. Germline-derived CDR1 and CDR2 are SEHNR and FQNEAQ (reference sequence). CD8+ and CD4+ T cells from blood underwent TCR beta sequencing, which was carried out in a high-throughput format. The authors reverse transcribed roughly 0.5 to 1 ug RNA with random hexamers. TCRdb re-analysed the immunoSEQ multiplex PCR reads in MiXCR, keeping a single row per CDR3 protein. The data show approximately 300,000 distinct CDR3 sequences, roughly 85% seen once.

V is TRBV7-9 and J is TRBJ2-1; either TRBD1 or TRBD2 may fit D (5 bases each). This receptor was obtained from a human donor with multiple sclerosis. What was sequenced was CD8+ T cells from PBMCs. The CDR3 spells CASSMDITGDEQFF. For the CDR3, the DNA is TGTGCCAGCAGCATGGACATAACCGGGGATGAGCAGTTCTTC.